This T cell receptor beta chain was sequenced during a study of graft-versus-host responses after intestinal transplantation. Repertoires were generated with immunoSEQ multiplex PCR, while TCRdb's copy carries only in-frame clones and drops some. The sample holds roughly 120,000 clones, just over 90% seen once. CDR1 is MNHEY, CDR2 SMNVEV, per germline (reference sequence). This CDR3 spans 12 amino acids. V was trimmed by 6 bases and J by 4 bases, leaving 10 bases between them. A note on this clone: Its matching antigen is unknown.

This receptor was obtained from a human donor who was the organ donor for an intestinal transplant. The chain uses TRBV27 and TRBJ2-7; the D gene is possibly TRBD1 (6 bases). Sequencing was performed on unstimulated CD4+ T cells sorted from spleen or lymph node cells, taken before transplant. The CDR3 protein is CASRTGFYEQYF. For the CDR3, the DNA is TGTGCCAGCAGAACAGGGTTTTACGAGCAGTACTTC.